The 25 T cell receptor beta chains listed next were all sequenced from one sample in a study of T cell responses to AZD1222 COVID-19 vaccine. The method was immunoSEQ multiplex PCR; TCRdb's version includes in-frame clones alone and lacks a portion of them. The sample yields more than 70,000 clones, 70% to 90% seen once. Sequencing was performed on peripheral blood, taken on day 0 of MenACWY control vaccination. The receptors shown here come from an adult in good health.

The gene calls are TRBV6-5 and TRBJ1-2; D unclear. V dropped 8 bases and J dropped 4 bases, with 14 bases sitting between them. The CDR3 has 13 residues. Germline loops: CDR1 MNHEY, CDR2 SVGAGI. The CDR3 DNA sequence: TGTGCCAGCCGAACTTGGGGTGCCTATGGCTACACCTTC. Translating it yields CASRTWGAYGYTF.

CDR3 coding DNA: TGTGCCAGCAGCCCACAGATAGAGAGCTCCTATAATTCACCCCTCCACTTT. Protein product: CASSPQIESSYNSPLHF. The rearrangement joins TRBV3-1 (or the pseudogene TRBV3-2) to TRBJ1-6; D is uncertain. Germline V gene sequence: CDR1 LGHDT, CDR2 YNNKEL (reference sequence). V was cut by 4 bases and J by 0 bases, with 13 bases left in between. The CDR3 covers 17 residues.

The V and J genes are TRBV6-5 and TRBJ2-7, with 7 bases aligning to TRBD1. V shed 5 bases and J 5 bases; nucleotides not matched to a gene: 9. The CDR3 sequence is 14 residues long. Germline V gene lookup returns CDR1 MNHEY and CDR2 SVGAGI. CDR3 region: CASSLTGSGNEQYF. Written as DNA, the CDR3 is TGTGCCAGCAGTCTGACAGGGTCTGGCAACGAGCAGTACTTC.

In this sample, this clone turned up once. This chain connects TRBV7-2 to TRBJ2-5, with 9 bases identical to TRBD2. The CDR3 has 16 residues. With 4 bases clipped from V and 4 bases from J, the junction kept 10 bases outside the gene matches. Germline-derived CDR1 and CDR2 are SGHTA and FQGNSA. CDR3 residues: CASSSSSGAPPETQYF. As DNA, the CDR3 is TGTGCCAGCAGCTCCTCTAGCGGGGCCCCCCCAGAGACCCAGTACTTC.

The rearrangement joins TRBV6-4 to TRBJ2-1; 10 bases agree with TRBD2. The ends lost 0 bases at V and 7 bases at J; junction bases unmatched: 6. There are 16 residues in the CDR3. The germline V gene encodes CDR1 MRHNA and CDR2 SNTAGT. In DNA, the CDR3 is TGTGCCAGCAGTGACTCCCCCAGCGGGGGGGCTAATGAGCAGTTCTTC. Its translation is CASSDSPSGGANEQFF.

The rearrangement uses TRBV10-3 and TRBJ2-1; D ambiguous. Trimming shortened V by 3 bases and J by 5 bases, and 14 bases separated the two germline ends. Germline assignment: CDR1 ENHRY and CDR2 SYGVKD. CDR3 length: 15 amino acids. DNA for the CDR3: TGTGCCATCAGTGACTCCGGGCCGTCCGACAATGAGCAGTTCTTC. Amino acids: CAISDSGPSDNEQFF.

The V call is TRBV18, the J call TRBJ1-2; 9 nucleotides align to TRBD1. Losses at the gene ends were 0 bases for V and 6 bases for J; bases not matched to a gene: 8. Germline loops: CDR1 KGHSH, CDR2 LQKENI. The CDR3 is 16 amino acids. CDR3 sequence (DNA): TGTGCCAGCTCACCACCGACAGGGGGTTTTCGAGATGGCTACACCTTC. Translated, it gives CASSPPTGGFRDGYTF.

This chain's CDR3 is CASSFLSNTEAFF. CDR3 nucleotides: TGTGCCAGCAGTTTTTTATCGAACACTGAAGCTTTCTTT. J is TRBJ1-1 and V is TRBV12-3 or TRBV12-4; no clear D gene. The CDR3 spans 13 residues. Between the trimmed V and J ends, which lost 3 bases and 1 base, there was a span of 6 bases.

The J gene is TRBJ2-2, the V gene TRBV5-5; tentative D call: TRBD1 (7 bases). CDR1 and CDR2 from the germline V gene are SGHKS and YYEKEE (reference sequence). The V end lost 1 base, the J end lost 4 bases, and 11 bases lay between the germline ends. This CDR3 contains 15 residues. The CDR3 loop reads CASSLNRGGTGELFF. CDR3 bases: TGTGCCAGCAGCTTGAACAGGGGAGGCACCGGGGAGCTGTTTTTT. Together with reference TRBV5-5 and TRBJ2-2, the CDR3 gives the full variable domain: DAGVTQSPTHLIKTRGQQVTLRCSPISGHKSVSWYQQVLGQGPQFIFQYYEKEERGRGNFPDRFSARQFPNYSSELNVNALLLGDSALYLCASSLNRGGTGELFFGEGSRLTVL.

This rearrangement joins TRBV10-3 to TRBJ1-4; D gene unclear. Trimming removed 0 bases from V and 14 bases from J, with 10 bases in between. This CDR3 is 12 amino acids long. Germline V gene lookup returns CDR1 ENHRY and CDR2 SYGVKD. The CDR3 sequence: CAISESGPSLFF. The CDR3 region has the DNA TGTGCCATCAGTGAGTCGGGCCCGAGTCTGTTTTTT.

The CDR3 sequence is CASSPQVSGMVGYTF. The DNA of the CDR3 is TGTGCCAGCAGCCCGCAGGTGAGCGGGATGGTTGGCTACACCTTC. J is TRBJ1-2 and V is TRBV7-9; no reliable D call. CDR3 length equals 15 residues. The germline V gene has CDR1 SEHNR and CDR2 FQNEAQ (reference sequence). The V end lost 5 bases, the J end lost 7 bases, and 20 bases lay between the germline ends.

The J gene is TRBJ1-5, the V gene TRBV5-6, with a weak D call TRBD1 (6 bases). The V end lost 4 bases, the J end lost 9 bases, and 17 bases lay between the germline ends. From germline, CDR1 is SGHDT and CDR2 YYEEEE. The CDR3 runs to 14 residues. The CDR3 sequence: CASSPSTGGRPQHF. CDR3 nucleotide sequence: TGTGCCAGCAGCCCGTCGACAGGAGGGAGGCCCCAGCATTTT.

The chain links TRBV27 to TRBJ1-3; D is uncertain. Trimming took 2 bases from V and 0 from J, leaving 8 bases between them. Germline assignment: CDR1 MNHEY and CDR2 SMNVEV (reference sequence). This CDR3 region has 15 residues. CDR3 bases: TGTGCCAGCAGTTTAAGCCGGAGCTCTGGAAACACCATATATTTT. Its translation is CASSLSRSSGNTIYF.

V is TRBV4-2 and J is TRBJ1-3; D unclear. V was shortened by 0 bases and J by 0 bases, with 12 bases between the two germline ends. This CDR3 region has 17 residues. From germline, CDR1 is LGHNA and CDR2 YNFKEQ. CDR3 in amino acids: CASSQETQVNSGNTIYF. CDR3 DNA: TGTGCCAGCAGCCAAGAGACGCAGGTAAACTCTGGAAACACCATATATTTT.

The chain uses TRBV4-3 and TRBJ2-1, with a possible D match to TRBD2 (5 bases). Trimming left V 1 base short and J 0 bases short, with 10 bases between. In germline, CDR1 is LGHNA, CDR2 YSLEER. This CDR3 contains 16 residues. The CDR3 here is CASSQVLGSSYNEQFF. The CDR3 DNA sequence: TGCGCCAGCAGCCAAGTTCTGGGGAGCTCCTACAATGAGCAGTTCTTC.

The rearrangement uses TRBV2 and TRBJ1-4; 7 nucleotides agree with TRBD1. In germline, CDR1 is SNHLY, CDR2 FYNNEI. The V gene end was trimmed by 5 bases and the J gene end by 4 bases; junction bases not matched to a gene: 4. CDR3 length: 14 residues. The CDR3 spells CASSLDRSNEKLFF. CDR3 DNA sequence: TGTGCCAGCAGTTTGGACAGGAGTAATGAAAAACTGTTTTTT.

The chain recombines TRBV20-1 with TRBJ2-7; 9 bases match TRBD1. The germline CDR1 and CDR2 sequences are DFQATT and SNEGSKA (reference sequence). This CDR3 has 13 amino acids. J lost 6 bases, V lost 3 bases, and 6 bases had no gene match. The CDR3 DNA reads as TGCAGTGCTAGTACAGGGGGCGGCAGCGAGCAGTACTTC. This gives the protein CSASTGGGSEQYF.

Comments on this clone: The sample contains more than one DNA sequence encoding this CDR3. The chain employs TRBV7-9 and TRBJ2-3; 11 nucleotides agree with TRBD2. The CDR3 spans 15 residues. The V segment lost 5 bases and the J segment 1 base; nucleotides outside the gene matches: 2. Germline V gene sequence: CDR1 SEHNR, CDR2 FQNEAQ (reference sequence). The CDR3 nucleotides are TGTGCCAGCAGCCTGGGACTAGCGGGCACAGATACGCAGTATTTT. Translation gives CASSLGLAGTDTQYF.

This clone was detected once. This chain links TRBV19 with TRBJ1-5; 7 positions match TRBD1. CDR1 is LNHDA, CDR2 SQIVND, per germline (reference sequence). The CDR3 length is 14 residues. The V and J ends lost 2 bases and 6 bases, in that order; junction bases with no gene match: 4. CDR3 residues: CASSIQSGGQPQHF. In nucleotides, the CDR3 is TGTGCCAGTAGTATACAGTCAGGGGGTCAGCCCCAGCATTTT.

This clone was counted a single time. V usage is TRBV7-9 and J usage is TRBJ2-3, with 8 bases that match TRBD2. Trimming removed 0 bases from V and 4 bases from J; junction bases left unmatched: 3. The CDR3 loop spans 15 amino acids. The germline gives CDR1 SEHNR, CDR2 FQNEAQ (reference sequence). The CDR3: CASSLASGVADTQYF. DNA of the CDR3: TGTGCCAGCAGCTTAGCTAGCGGGGTCGCAGATACGCAGTATTTT. Using reference TRBV7-9 and TRBJ2-3 for the parts outside the CDR3, the full variable domain is DTGVSQNPRHKITKRGQNVTFRCDPISEHNRLYWYRQTLGQGPEFLTYFQNEAQLEKSRLLSDRFSAERPKGSFSTLEIQRTEQGDSAMYLCASSLASGVADTQYFGPGTRLTVL.

This chain joins TRBV9 and TRBJ1-1; no clear D gene. The germline gives CDR1 SGDLS, CDR2 YYNGEE. The CDR3 loop spans 13 amino acids. The V end lost 0 bases, the J end lost 4 bases, and 7 bases lay between the germline ends. The CDR3 region has the DNA TGTGCCAGCAGCGTAGGAGTGTCCACTGAAGCTTTCTTT. Its translation is CASSVGVSTEAFF.

This chain uses TRBV7-9 with TRBJ1-1, with TRBD1 matching over 7 bases. Germline values: CDR1 SEHNR, CDR2 FQNEAQ (reference sequence). The CDR3 spans 14 residues. Trimming cost V 5 bases and J 1 base; bases outside gene matches: 4. The CDR3 sequence is CASSRTGTNTEAFF. In nucleotides, the CDR3 is TGTGCCAGCAGCCGGACAGGAACGAACACTGAAGCTTTCTTT. The whole variable domain, remainder taken from reference TRBV7-9 and TRBJ1-1, is DTGVSQNPRHKITKRGQNVTFRCDPISEHNRLYWYRQTLGQGPEFLTYFQNEAQLEKSRLLSDRFSAERPKGSFSTLEIQRTEQGDSAMYLCASSRTGTNTEAFFGQGTRLTVV.

This chain joins TRBV7-2 and TRBJ2-2, with D tentatively TRBD1 (6 bases). The ends were cut back, 1 base at V and 1 base at J, with 13 bases in the middle. The CDR3 covers 17 residues. Germline lookup yields CDR1 SGHTA and CDR2 FQGNSA. The DNA of the CDR3 is TGTGCCAGCAGCTTAGTGGGGGCAGGGAGGAACACCGGGGAGCTGTTTTTT. It specifies CASSLVGAGRNTGELFF.

V gene TRBV30 combines with J gene TRBJ2-7; TRBD1 might be the D (5 bases). Per germline, CDR1 GTSNPN and CDR2 SVGIG (reference sequence). V shed 2 bases and J shed 1 base, with 6 bases lying between them. This CDR3 has 12 residues. The CDR3 DNA sequence: TGTGCCTGGAGTAGACAGTCCTACGAGCAGTACTTC. Its translation: CAWSRQSYEQYF.

This sequence joins TRBV15 and TRBJ1-1, with D possibly matching TRBD1 (6 bases). The CDR3 is 16 amino acids. Germline V gene sequence: CDR1 LNHNV, CDR2 YYDKDF (reference sequence). V was cut by 5 bases and J by 0 bases, with 16 bases left in between. The CDR3 DNA follows: TGTGCCACCAGCGTCGAGGGGGGCCTGATGAACACTGAAGCTTTCTTT. The encoded protein is CATSVEGGLMNTEAFF. The whole variable domain, filled in from reference TRBV15 and TRBJ1-1, reads DAMVIQNPRYQVTQFGKPVTLSCSQTLNHNVMYWYQQKSSQAPKLLFHYYDKDFNNEADTPDNFQSRRPNTSFCFLDIRSPGLGDTAMYLCATSVEGGLMNTEAFFGQGTRLTVV.